What follows is one T cell receptor (beta chain) and its context. This clone's antigen is unknown. It has no much larger one-base neighbor in the sample; base qualities were not kept. RNA was extracted using the RNeasy kit, and about 0.45 to 1 microgram was reverse transcribed with random hexamers. TCR beta CDR3 regions were amplified with the immunoSEQ multiplex PCR assay covering 54 Vbeta and 13 Jbeta segments. To correct PCR amplification bias, a synthetic template baseline was used for both primer optimization and computational correction. The paper's data handling went like this. Only productive sequences were kept, with reads annotated to V, D and J genes according to IMGT and analyzed in immunoSEQ Analyzer. Clonality was computed as one minus Shannon entropy normalized by log2 of the number of productive unique sequences. For each patient and control, public and private clones were evaluated among the 100 most prevalent clones. Susac-specific clones were defined as absent from healthy and MS cohorts, over a thousand published viral clones and other ImmuneACCESS disease sequences. TCRdb reanalyzed the raw reads on its own, using fastp at Q25 for trimming and MiXCR for clone calling, and kept in-frame beta chains. Entries are consolidated by CDR3 protein sequence, retaining the most common genes and DNA. The V and J calls reflect TCRdb's pipeline rather than the authors' work. The sample profile shows 130,000 to 150,000 distinct CDR3 sequences; around 94% of them were found once. The top ten hold under 0.095% of the sample.

Inclusive of the bounding cysteine and phenylalanine, the CDR3 is 19 residues long. Of the read, only the CDR3 DNA is kept; its 57 bases are in frame from base 1. Germline trimming amounts to 5 bases on V and 3 bases on J, with 11 as the count of junction bases outside the gene matches. Peripheral blood CD8+ and CD4+ T cells from healthy donors, Susac syndrome patients and multiple sclerosis patients were profiled using high-throughput TCR beta sequencing. Healthy donors were age- and sex-matched controls. Bulk CD8+ and CD4+ T cells were purified by magnetic negative isolation, while CD8+ TEMRA cells were enriched using FACS. Blood was drawn into EDTA tubes, processed within 24 hours, and PBMCs were isolated by density gradient centrifugation. PBMCs destined for TCR sequencing were cryopreserved in liquid nitrogen and later thawed in a 37 °C water bath. The sorted or isolated CD4+, CD8+ and CD8+ TEMRA cells reached a purity of at least 90%.

These data originate in a study of CD8 T cells in Susac syndrome (dated by TCRdb to the late 2010s). With regard to the full study: Repertoire sequencing was used to test whether CD8+ T cell activation and differentiation in Susac syndrome was antigen driven. Results the study describes overall, beyond this receptor: The number of individuals in the TCR sequencing and HLA analysis was acknowledged as relatively small.

This chain joins TRBV12-3 or TRBV12-4 to TRBJ2-2; 14 bases in between match TRBD2. Sequenced input: CD4+ T cells from PBMCs. The receptor was derived from a human donor in good health. The nucleotide sequence reads as follows: TGTGCCAGCAGTCGCCGACTAGCGGGAGGGCCGTTTGACACCGGGGAGCTGTTTTTT. The resulting protein is CASSRRLAGGPFDTGELFF.